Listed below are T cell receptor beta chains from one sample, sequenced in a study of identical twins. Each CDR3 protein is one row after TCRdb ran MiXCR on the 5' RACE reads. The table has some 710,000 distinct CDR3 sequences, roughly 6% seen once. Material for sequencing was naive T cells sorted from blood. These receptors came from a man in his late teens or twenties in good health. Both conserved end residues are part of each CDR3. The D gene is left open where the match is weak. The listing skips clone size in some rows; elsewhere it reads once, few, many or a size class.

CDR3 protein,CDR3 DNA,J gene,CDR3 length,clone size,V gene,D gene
CASSQTGGGKNIQYF,TGTGCCAGCAGTCAGACAGGGGGCGGCAAAAACATTCAGTACTTC,TRBJ2-4,15,many,TRBV7-8,TRBD1
CASSSWDSQETQYF,TGTGCCAGCAGTTCCTGGGACAGCCAAGAGACCCAGTACTTC,TRBJ2-5,14,many,TRBV12-3/TRBV12-4,TRBD1
CASSRDRVIQPQHF,TGTGCCAGTAGTCGGGACAGGGTCATTCAGCCCCAGCATTTT,TRBJ1-5,14,.,TRBV19,TRBD1
CASSSPGRETQYF,TGTGCCAGCAGTTCGCCGGGCAGGGAGACCCAGTACTTC,TRBJ2-5,13,many,TRBV28,.
CASSPGLSSTEAFF,TGTGCCAGCAGCCCGGGACTCTCGAGCACTGAAGCTTTCTTT,TRBJ1-1,14,many,TRBV12-3/TRBV12-4,.
CASSPGLVHNEQFF,TGTGCCAGCAGCCCCGGACTAGTCCACAATGAGCAGTTCTTC,TRBJ2-1,14,.,TRBV7-6,TRBD2
CASSGFAQYF,TGTGCCAGCAGTGGGTTCGCGCAGTACTTC,TRBJ2-7,10,many,TRBV28,.
CASSLGGGPTDTQYF,TGCGCCAGCAGCTTGGGCGGGGGCCCCACAGATACGCAGTATTTT,TRBJ2-3,15,.,TRBV5-1,.
CASSQESDRGPTDTQYF,TGTGCCAGCAGCCAAGAATCTGACAGGGGGCCGACAGATACGCAGTATTTT,TRBJ2-3,17,.,TRBV3-1,TRBD1
CASSRQVAHNEQFF,TGTGCCAGCAGCCGACAGGTAGCCCACAATGAGCAGTTCTTC,TRBJ2-1,14,many,TRBV6-1,.
CASSILSGGTDTQYF,TGTGCCAGCTCAATCCTTTCAGGGGGGACAGATACGCAGTATTTT,TRBJ2-3,15,many,TRBV6-4,.
CATRGDRPTDTQYF,TGTGCCACCCGCGGGGACAGACCGACAGATACGCAGTATTTT,TRBJ2-3,14,many,TRBV10-3,.
CATSRALRADTQYF,TGTGCCACCAGCAGAGCGTTGCGGGCAGATACGCAGTATTTT,TRBJ2-3,14,.,TRBV15,.
CASSLSTGTGITEAFF,TGTGCCAGCAGTCTTTCCACCGGGACAGGGATAACTGAAGCTTTCTTT,TRBJ1-1,16,many,TRBV12-3/TRBV12-4,TRBD1
CASSAGVVNTGELFF,TGTGCCAGCAGTGCAGGGGTCGTGAACACCGGGGAGCTGTTTTTT,TRBJ2-2,15,.,TRBV12-3/TRBV12-4,.
CASSLVSSGSSYNEQFF,TGCGCCAGCAGCTTGGTTTCTAGCGGGAGTTCCTACAATGAGCAGTTCTTC,TRBJ2-1,17,many,TRBV5-1,TRBD2
CASSLDRVGNNEQFF,TGCGCCAGCAGCTTAGACAGGGTGGGCAACAATGAGCAGTTCTTC,TRBJ2-1,15,.,TRBV5-1,TRBD1
CASSGSGPRPFF,TGTGCCAGCAGCGGGTCGGGGCCTCGACCGTTCTTC,TRBJ2-1,12,.,TRBV25-1,.
CGLAGLDTQYF,TGCGGGCTAGCGGGATTAGATACGCAGTATTTT,TRBJ2-3,11,many,TRBV20-1,TRBD2
CASSAVVRDEQFF,TGTGCCAGCAGTGCGGTAGTTCGGGATGAGCAGTTCTTC,TRBJ2-1,13,many,TRBV6-1,.
CASSPGQGWDQPQHF,TGCGCCAGCAGCCCGGGACAGGGTTGGGATCAGCCCCAGCATTTT,TRBJ1-5,15,few,TRBV5-1,TRBD1
CASSERDSAYNEQFF,TGTGCCAGCAGTGAGCGAGACTCGGCCTACAATGAGCAGTTCTTC,TRBJ2-1,15,few,TRBV2,.
CASSLQDPGELFF,TGTGCCAGCAGCTTACAGGACCCCGGGGAGCTGTTTTTT,TRBJ2-2,13,few,TRBV7-6,.
CASFGASGNTIYF,TGTGCCAGCTTCGGGGCGTCTGGAAACACCATATATTTT,TRBJ1-3,13,many,TRBV7-9,.
CSVHGGRVYNEQFF,TGCAGCGTTCACGGCGGGAGAGTCTACAATGAGCAGTTCTTC,TRBJ2-1,14,few,TRBV29-1,TRBD2
CASTHINTGELFF,TGTGCCAGCACCCACATAAACACCGGGGAGCTGTTTTTT,TRBJ2-2,13,.,TRBV6-6,.
CSARVGQGAGDTQYF,TGCAGTGCTAGAGTCGGCCAGGGGGCTGGAGATACGCAGTATTTT,TRBJ2-3,15,many,TRBV20-1,TRBD1
CASSYSSGPALF,TGTGCCAGCAGTTACTCGAGTGGACCGGCCCTCTTC,TRBJ2-1,12,many,TRBV6-6,.
CATSGWTSGFTDTQYF,TGTGCCACCAGCGGGTGGACTAGCGGCTTCACAGATACGCAGTATTTT,TRBJ2-3,16,many,TRBV15,TRBD2
CASSLGGRVPETQYF,TGTGCCAGCAGCTTGGGTGGGCGAGTCCCAGAGACCCAGTACTTC,TRBJ2-5,15,few,TRBV5-8,.
CASSVLAGAETQYF,TGTGCCAGCAGCGTACTAGCGGGAGCTGAGACCCAGTACTTC,TRBJ2-5,14,.,TRBV5-6,TRBD2
CASSLGMVEPPYF,TGTGCCAGCAGCTTAGGGATGGTAGAACCACCGTACTTC,TRBJ2-7,13,few,TRBV11-1,.
CASSLTDFLSMFF,TGTGCCAGCAGCCTAACGGACTTCCTGAGCATGTTCTTC,TRBJ2-1,13,many,TRBV7-2,.
CSAPRFSLAGWVADTQYF,TGCAGTGCTCCCCGATTCTCACTAGCGGGATGGGTCGCAGATACGCAGTATTTT,TRBJ2-3,18,.,TRBV20-1,TRBD2
CASSRSEVGEKLFF,TGTGCCAGCAGTCGCTCCGAAGTGGGAGAAAAACTGTTTTTT,TRBJ1-4,14,.,TRBV6-1,.
CSAVALAGDDTQYF,TGCAGTGCAGTAGCACTAGCGGGAGATGATACGCAGTATTTT,TRBJ2-3,14,many,TRBV20-1,TRBD2
CASSSYGTASNQPQHF,TGTGCCAGCAGTTCCTACGGGACAGCTAGCAATCAGCCCCAGCATTTT,TRBJ1-5,16,.,TRBV12-3/TRBV12-4,TRBD1
CASSATSGTGVLIGELFF,TGTGCCAGCAGTGCTACATCCGGGACAGGGGTATTAATCGGGGAGCTGTTTTTT,TRBJ2-2,18,.,TRBV2,TRBD1
CASSFDSYTEAFF,TGTGCCAGCAGCTTTGACAGCTACACTGAAGCTTTCTTT,TRBJ1-1,13,.,TRBV5-6,.
CASSSTLLAGGPHEQFF,TGCGCCAGCAGCTCGACACTCCTAGCGGGAGGGCCGCATGAGCAGTTCTTC,TRBJ2-1,17,many,TRBV5-1,TRBD2
CSARVGNLRNEQFF,TGCAGTGCTAGAGTGGGGAATCTTCGAAATGAGCAGTTCTTC,TRBJ2-1,14,many,TRBV20-1,.
CASSLTPTITDTQYF,TGTGCCAGCAGCTTGACCCCGACTATCACAGATACGCAGTATTTT,TRBJ2-3,15,.,TRBV7-2,.
CASNLGVDNQPQHF,TGTGCCAGTAACCTAGGGGTCGACAATCAGCCCCAGCATTTT,TRBJ1-5,14,.,TRBV19,.
CASSLDFDTQYF,TGTGCCAGCAGCTTAGACTTCGATACGCAGTATTTT,TRBJ2-3,12,many,TRBV7-8,.
CASRKTGELFF,TGTGCCAGCAGAAAAACCGGGGAGCTGTTTTTT,TRBJ2-2,11,many,TRBV6-5,.
CASSSHRDGEQFF,TGTGCCAGCAGTTCCCATCGGGACGGTGAGCAGTTCTTC,TRBJ2-1,13,many,TRBV12-3/TRBV12-4,.
CASRLASDPLYEQYF,TGCGCCAGCAGATTGGCCTCGGACCCCCTCTACGAGCAGTACTTC,TRBJ2-7,15,.,TRBV5-1,.
CASSRTASGGEQYF,TGTGCCAGCAGCCGGACAGCTTCTGGGGGTGAGCAGTACTTC,TRBJ2-7,14,few,TRBV6-1,.
CSVGTSGRGTDTQYF,TGCAGCGTCGGGACTAGCGGGAGAGGCACAGATACGCAGTATTTT,TRBJ2-3,15,many,TRBV29-1,TRBD2
CSALTGGSSGELFF,TGCAGCGCCTTGACGGGAGGTAGTTCCGGGGAGCTGTTTTTT,TRBJ2-2,14,many,TRBV29-1,TRBD2